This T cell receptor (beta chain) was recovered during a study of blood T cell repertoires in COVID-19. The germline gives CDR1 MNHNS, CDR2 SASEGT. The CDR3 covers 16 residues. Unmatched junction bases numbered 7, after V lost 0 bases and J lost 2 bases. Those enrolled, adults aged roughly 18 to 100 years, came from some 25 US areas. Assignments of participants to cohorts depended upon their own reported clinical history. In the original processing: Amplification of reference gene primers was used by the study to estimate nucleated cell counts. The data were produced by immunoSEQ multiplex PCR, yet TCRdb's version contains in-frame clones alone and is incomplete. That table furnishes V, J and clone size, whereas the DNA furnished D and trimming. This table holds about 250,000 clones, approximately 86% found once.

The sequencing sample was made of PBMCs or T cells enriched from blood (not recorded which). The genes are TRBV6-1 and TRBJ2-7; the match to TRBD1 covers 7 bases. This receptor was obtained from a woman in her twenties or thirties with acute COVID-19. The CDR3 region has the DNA TGTGCCAGCAGTGAAGCCTGGGACAGCCCAACCTACGAGCAGTACTTC. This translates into CASSEAWDSPTYEQYF.